This record covers a single T cell receptor beta chain. This CDR3 spans 14 amino acids. The germline gives CDR1 SEHNR, CDR2 FQNEAQ (reference sequence). V was clipped by 7 bases and J by 6 bases; unmatched bases: 5. This record belongs to a study of blood T cell repertoires in COVID-19. Measured with immunoSEQ multiplex PCR; TCRdb has only the in-frame clones, and not every one. In the table there are 120,000 or so clones, around nine tenths of which are singletons. This receptor was taken from a man aged 45 to 65 with active COVID-19. Sequencing used peripheral blood. V and J are TRBV7-9 and TRBJ2-1; TRBD1 matches 11 bases. The CDR3 protein is CASTPDRGPNEQFF. CDR3 nucleotide sequence: TGTGCCAGCACCCCGGACAGGGGGCCCAATGAGCAGTTCTTC. Complete variable domain (other parts from reference TRBV7-9 and TRBJ2-1): DTGVSQNPRHKITKRGQNVTFRCDPISEHNRLYWYRQTLGQGPEFLTYFQNEAQLEKSRLLSDRFSAERPKGSFSTLEIQRTEQGDSAMYLCASTPDRGPNEQFFGPGTRLTVL.